The 19 T cell receptor beta chains below all came from one sample that was sequenced in a study of blood T cell repertoires in COVID-19. TCRdb's table, derived via immunoSEQ multiplex PCR, lists solely in-frame clones and lacks some. The sample records approximately 210,000 clones, 65% to 85% being singletons. Sequenced: PBMCs or T cells enriched from blood (not recorded which). The receptors here all came from a young man with acute COVID-19.

J is TRBJ1-2 and V is TRBV27, with a tentative D call TRBD1 (5 bases). The V end was cut by 6 bases, the J end by 8 bases, with 16 bases between. CDR1 and CDR2 (germline): MNHEY, SMNVEV (reference sequence). The CDR3 covers 13 residues. The CDR3, as DNA: TGTGCCAGCAGGGGCCAAGGGGTAGGGGGCTACACCTTC. It specifies CASRGQGVGGYTF.

This chain uses TRBV27 with TRBJ1-1; no clear D gene. V was shortened by 2 bases and J by 5 bases, with 9 bases between the two germline ends. The CDR3 length is 13 residues. CDR1 is MNHEY, CDR2 SMNVEV, per germline (reference sequence). The CDR3 region is CASSLRRGTEAFF. In DNA form, the CDR3 reads TGTGCCAGCAGTTTAAGGAGAGGAACTGAAGCTTTCTTT.

This chain connects TRBV5-1 to TRBJ2-7, with D hard to call. From germline, CDR1 is SGHRS and CDR2 YFSETQ. Trimming removed 4 bases at V and 0 bases at J, with 14 bases between. The CDR3 runs 15 residues. This CDR3 is CASSPKPASSYEQYF. CDR3 nucleotide sequence: TGCGCCAGCAGCCCGAAGCCCGCTAGCTCCTACGAGCAGTACTTC.

This chain links TRBV5-4 with TRBJ2-3; the match to TRBD2 covers 13 bases. Germline V lookup: CDR1 SGHNT, CDR2 YYREEE (reference sequence). CDR3 length equals 16 residues. Losses at the gene ends were 4 bases for V and 3 bases for J; bases not matched to a gene: 5. The DNA of the CDR3 is TGTGCCAGCAGCCTAAGGACTAGCGGGGGAACAGATACGCAGTATTTT. Its translation: CASSLRTSGGTDTQYF.

On this clone: This CDR3 is also generated by other DNA sequences in the sample. This chain links TRBV15 with TRBJ1-4; 8 bases match TRBD1. The germline V gene encodes CDR1 LNHNV and CDR2 YYDKDF (reference sequence). The CDR3 covers 15 residues. Germline trimming cut 3 bases from V and 8 bases from J; bases unmatched to any gene: 8. In nucleotides, the CDR3 is TGTGCCACCAGCAGGGGAGGACAGGGTGAGGAAAAACTGTTTTTT. Its translation: CATSRGGQGEEKLFF.

This clone was detected a few times. V gene TRBV30 combines with J gene TRBJ2-7, with a tentative D call TRBD1 (6 bases). The germline V and J ends were trimmed by 2 bases and 4 bases, with 12 bases remaining between them. The CDR3 length is 13 residues. Per germline, CDR1 GTSNPN and CDR2 SVGIG (reference sequence). The CDR3 region has the DNA TGTGCCTGGAGTAAGGGGGACGGGTACGAGCAGTACTTC. As protein: CAWSKGDGYEQYF.

The table lists this clone with a count of one. The rearrangement joins TRBV19 to TRBJ1-3; D is ambiguous. V gave up 9 bases and J gave up 0 bases, with 15 bases separating them. The CDR3 runs 15 residues. The germline V gene has CDR1 LNHDA and CDR2 SQIVND (reference sequence). The CDR3: CASILDGSSGNTIYF. The CDR3 region has the DNA TGTGCCAGCATCTTGGACGGGAGCTCTGGAAACACCATATATTTT.

This chain connects TRBV28 to TRBJ2-1; perhaps TRBD2 as D (5 bases). CDR1 and CDR2 from the germline V gene are MDHEN and SYDVKM. V was clipped by 8 bases and J by 9 bases, with 8 bases between them. The CDR3 sequence is 10 residues long. The CDR3 nucleotides are TGTGCCAGCGGACGGGGTGAGCAGTTCTTC. This sequence encodes CASGRGEQFF.

The chain has TRBV5-5 and TRBJ1-4; 7 bases agree with TRBD1. V dropped 3 bases and J dropped 8; count of bases not matched to a gene: 16. In germline, CDR1 is SGHKS, CDR2 YYEKEE (reference sequence). The CDR3 runs 17 residues. The CDR3 nucleotides are TGTGCCAGCAGCTCACCCTATGACCAGGGGGGATCCGAAAAACTGTTTTTT. This encodes CASSSPYDQGGSEKLFF. Filled out from reference TRBV5-5 and TRBJ1-4, the complete variable domain reads DAGVTQSPTHLIKTRGQQVTLRCSPISGHKSVSWYQQVLGQGPQFIFQYYEKEERGRGNFPDRFSARQFPNYSSELNVNALLLGDSALYLCASSSPYDQGGSEKLFFGSGTQLSVL.

V usage is TRBV11-2 and J usage is TRBJ2-3, with TRBD2 matching over 12 bases. Losses at the gene ends were 5 bases for V and 3 bases for J; bases not matched to a gene: 3. The CDR3 contains 15 residues. Per germline, CDR1 SGHAT and CDR2 FQNNGV. CDR3 in amino acids: CASSGGLAGTDTQYF. In DNA, the CDR3 is TGTGCCAGCAGCGGGGGACTAGCGGGTACAGATACGCAGTATTTT.

This clone was seen only a few times. This chain uses TRBV5-1 with TRBJ2-5, with 9 nucleotides matching TRBD2. Germline V gene data show CDR1 as SGHRS and CDR2 as YFSETQ. V lost 3 bases, J lost 3 bases, and 12 bases stayed unmatched. This CDR3 region has 17 residues. The CDR3 DNA is TGCGCCAGCAGCTGGGGCGCGTTTAGCGGGGGAAAAGAGACCCAGTACTTC. The encoded protein is CASSWGAFSGGKETQYF.

This sequence joins TRBV4-1 and TRBJ2-5, with a tentative D call TRBD2 (6 bases). The V gene lost 0 bases and the J gene lost 7 bases, with 12 bases spanning the gap. The CDR3 totals 14 residues. CDR1 is MGHRA and CDR2 is YSYEKL in the germline V gene. The CDR3 loop reads CASSQDGGAGTQYF. CDR3 nucleotide sequence: TGCGCCAGCAGCCAAGATGGAGGAGCGGGGACCCAGTACTTC.

The chain joins TRBV19 to TRBJ2-1, with unresolved D. The length of the CDR3 is 16 residues. The V end lost 1 base, the J end lost 3 bases, and 13 bases lay between the germline ends. Germline CDR1 is LNHDA and CDR2 is SQIVND (reference sequence). Here the CDR3 reads CASSIGSLRIYNEQFF. The CDR3 DNA reads as TGTGCCAGTAGTATAGGTAGTCTCCGTATCTACAATGAGCAGTTCTTC.

The chain employs TRBV21-1 and TRBJ2-1; TRBD2, the table's D call, was not compared with the DNA. TRBV21-1 is a recognized pseudogene. The CDR3 length is 20 residues. The CDR3 DNA is TGTGCCAGCAGCAAATTGACCGGGACTAGCGGGGGGGCCGGCTACAATGAGCAGTTCTTC. This encodes CASSKLTGTSGGAGYNEQFF.

This rearrangement joins TRBV18 to TRBJ1-6, with 9 bases lining up with TRBD1. The CDR3 has 16 residues. Germline V gene sequence: CDR1 KGHSH, CDR2 LQKENI. Trimming removed 3 bases from V and 9 bases from J; junction bases left unmatched: 9. CDR3 sequence (DNA): TGTGCCAGCTCACCTTATCCGGGACAGGGTGCTTCACCCCTCCACTTT. Protein product: CASSPYPGQGASPLHF.

This clone was observed a single time. The rearrangement joins TRBV11-2 to TRBJ1-6; no clear D. The germline V gene encodes CDR1 SGHAT and CDR2 FQNNGV. The CDR3 extends over 17 amino acids. V was pared by 0 bases and J by 0 bases, with 9 bases between. The CDR3 here is CASSLDLVLSYNSPLHF. The CDR3 DNA reads as TGTGCCAGCAGCTTAGATCTAGTCCTCTCCTATAATTCACCCCTCCACTTT.

For this clone: This same CDR3 is encoded by further DNA sequences in the sample. J is TRBJ1-5 and V is TRBV9, with TRBD1 identical over 7 bases. CDR1 is SGDLS, CDR2 YYNGEE, per germline. The length of the CDR3 is 15 residues. The ends lost 2 bases at V and 7 bases at J; junction bases unmatched: 9. The CDR3 nucleotides read TGTGCCAGCAGCGTTTCGACAGGGCAAGGACAGCCCCAGCATTTT. This translates into CASSVSTGQGQPQHF. Complete variable domain (other parts from reference TRBV9 and TRBJ1-5): DSGVTQTPKHLITATGQRVTLRCSPRSGDLSVYWYQQSLDQGLQFLIQYYNGEERAKGNILERFSAQQFPDLHSELNLSSLELGDSALYFCASSVSTGQGQPQHFGDGTRLSIL.

The CDR3 DNA is TGTGCCAGCAGTTTCACGCAGATCGCTGAAGCTTTCTTT. Its translation: CASSFTQIAEAFF. This chain uses TRBV7-2 with TRBJ1-1; D not resolved. Trimming left V 6 bases short and J 6 bases short, with 14 bases between. CDR3 length equals 13 residues. CDR1 and CDR2 from the germline V gene are SGHTA and FQGNSA.

J is TRBJ1-2 and V is TRBV11-2, with TRBD1 matching 12 bases. J lost 4 bases, V lost 4 bases, and 1 base had no gene match. The CDR3 covers 14 residues. Germline CDR1 reads SGHAT; CDR2 reads FQNNGV. The CDR3 DNA follows: TGTGCCAGCAGCTGGGGACAGGGGGCCTATGGCTACACCTTC. It translates to CASSWGQGAYGYTF.